The 10 T cell receptor beta chains below all came from one sample that was sequenced in a study of technical replicates of blood from four donors. Generated by immunoSEQ multiplex PCR, the TCRdb table keeps only in-frame clones and is missing some. Among tens of thousands of clones, almost 98% were seen once, and the ten largest hold 0.2% to 0.25%. The sequencing sample was made of T cells isolated from PBMCs. These TCRs come from a human donor in good health.

V and J are TRBV7-9 and TRBJ2-7, with D possibly being TRBD1 (5 bases). Germline assignment: CDR1 SEHNR and CDR2 FQNEAQ (reference sequence). Trimming removed 2 bases at V and 4 bases at J, with 9 bases between. This CDR3 region has 13 residues. CDR3 nucleotide sequence: TGTGCCAGCAGCTTACCGACAGCTTACGAGCAGTACTTC. This encodes CASSLPTAYEQYF.

The chain carries TRBV4-1 and TRBJ2-7; 9 positions agree with TRBD1. This CDR3 spans 16 amino acids. V dropped 2 bases and J dropped 1; count of bases not matched to a gene: 6. Germline CDR1 reads MGHRA; CDR2 reads YSYEKL. The chain's CDR3 is CASSQTGTGSSYEQYF. The CDR3 nucleotides are TGCGCCAGCAGCCAAACCGGGACAGGGTCTTCCTACGAGCAGTACTTC.

V and J are TRBV30 and TRBJ1-1; no reliable D call. The CDR3 extends over 13 amino acids. Germline V gene lookup returns CDR1 GTSNPN and CDR2 SVGIG (reference sequence). V shed 3 bases and J shed 6 bases, with 14 bases lying between them. CDR3 nucleotides: TGTGCCTGGAGATTTGATCCCGCGGCTGAAGCTTTCTTT. It specifies CAWRFDPAAEAFF.

This clone was counted only a few times. The chain links TRBV13 to TRBJ2-7; 8 nucleotides agree with TRBD1. The CDR3 loop spans 19 amino acids. V dropped 5 bases and J dropped 3; count of bases not matched to a gene: 21. Germline V gene data show CDR1 as PRHDT and CDR2 as FYEKMQ (reference sequence). The CDR3 loop is CASSEYRNRAGQVLYEQYF. The CDR3 DNA reads as TGTGCCAGCAGCGAATATCGGAACCGCGCGGGACAGGTCCTCTACGAGCAGTACTTC.

The chain links TRBV5-6 to TRBJ2-7, with 8 bases that match TRBD1. V was pared by 2 bases and J by 3 bases, with 10 bases of the junction left unmatched. The CDR3 is 16 amino acids. Looked up from germline, CDR1 is SGHDT and CDR2 is YYEEEE. The CDR3 loop reads CASSLGTGLRGYEQYF. Here the CDR3 DNA reads TGTGCCAGCAGCTTAGGGACAGGTCTAAGGGGCTACGAGCAGTACTTC.

The chain recombines TRBV29-1 with TRBJ1-4; D unclear. Between the trimmed V and J ends, which lost 4 bases and 7 bases, there was a span of 10 bases. The V gene's germline CDR1 is SQVTM and CDR2 ANQGSEA. The CDR3 is 12 amino acids. The CDR3 nucleotides read TGCAGCGTTGCTAGGGAGAGTGAAAAACTGTTTTTT. Its translation: CSVARESEKLFF.

This clone has only one observation. V is TRBV28 and J is TRBJ2-1; D unresolved. Germline V gene lookup returns CDR1 MDHEN and CDR2 SYDVKM. This CDR3 has 13 amino acids. The V end was cut by 3 bases, the J end by 5 bases, with 8 bases between. In DNA form, the CDR3 reads TGTGCCAGCAGTTTTTCCCAAAACAATGAGCAGTTCTTC. Translated, it gives CASSFSQNNEQFF.

This chain connects TRBV5-1 to TRBJ2-5; no firm D call. The CDR3 length is 13 residues. V was clipped by 2 bases and J by 2 bases, with 7 bases between them. Germline V lookup: CDR1 SGHRS, CDR2 YFSETQ. The CDR3: CASSLRVQETQYF. Here the CDR3 DNA reads TGCGCCAGCAGCTTACGGGTTCAAGAGACCCAGTACTTC.

CDR3 sequence reads: CASSHYMNTEAFF. CDR3 coding DNA: TGTGCCAGCAGTCATTACATGAACACTGAAGCTTTCTTT. J is TRBJ1-1 and V is TRBV6-5; D remains unclear. V was cut by 5 bases and J by 0 bases, with 7 bases left in between. Germline V gives CDR1 MNHEY, CDR2 SVGAGI. The CDR3 length is 13 residues.

The chain employs TRBV2 and TRBJ2-1; D may be TRBD1 (6 bases). V was pared by 3 bases and J by 10 bases, with 13 bases between. Germline CDR1 reads SNHLY; CDR2 reads FYNNEI. The CDR3 covers 13 residues. The CDR3 here is CASSDRGSQEQFF. The CDR3 DNA sequence: TGTGCCAGCAGTGACAGGGGATCTCAAGAGCAGTTCTTC.